This T cell receptor (beta chain) emerged from a study of cytomegalovirus exposure and HLA in healthy donors. General observations from the study: According to the study, 150 to 200 TCR beta chains were cytomegalovirus-associated. Published work reported that the classifier diagnosed cytomegalovirus status with high specificity and sensitivity. Through in vitro validation, a few CMV-associated chains were shown to be specific for CMV antigens.

Looked up from germline, CDR1 is SGHVS and CDR2 is FQNEAQ. The CDR3 runs 14 residues. V lost 5 bases, J lost 3 bases, and 14 bases lay in between. The donors formed part of the roughly 120-subject validation cohort, distinct from the approximately 670-subject first cohort. Sequenced by immunoSEQ multiplex PCR; TCRdb stores in-frame clones only, minus some. The data show some 45,000 clones, about 90% seen once. Points on this clone: Its antigen is unknown.

The sequenced sample consisted of PBMCs. This chain uses TRBV7-8 with TRBJ2-7, with TRBD1 as a possible D gene (5 bases). The receptor was derived from a man aged 18 to 30 in good health and CMV-seronegative. CDR3 sequence (DNA): TGTGCCAGCAGCCCCAAGGGGATACTCTACGAGCAGTACTTC. Amino acids: CASSPKGILYEQYF.